This TCR beta chain was obtained from a study of blood T cell repertoires in COVID-19. Study context: There were acute and convalescent COVID-19 samples, and they came from the United States, Italy and Spain. Nucleic acid was either cDNA or gDNA, and it came from T cells, B-cell-depleted T cells, or PBMCs.

V shed 4 bases and J shed 4 bases, with 10 bases lying between them. The CDR3 covers 14 residues. Germline V lookup: CDR1 KGHSH, CDR2 LQKENI. In the original workflow: Amplification of reference gene primers was used by the study to estimate nucleated cell counts. The assay was immunoSEQ multiplex PCR, and TCRdb's table has in-frame clones only and misses some. Clone size and the V and J calls come from that table; the DNA yielded D and trimming. The table includes 150,000 or so clones, 87% detected once. The chain uses TRBV18 and TRBJ2-2, with a tentative D call TRBD1 (6 bases). The TCR sequence derives from an elderly man with acute or convalescent COVID-19. The sequencing input was peripheral blood. CDR3 sequence: CASSLTGPTGELFF. The CDR3 DNA reads as TGTGCCAGCTCACTGACAGGCCCCACCGGGGAGCTGTTTTTT.